This T cell receptor (beta chain) was observed in a study of blood T cell repertoires in COVID-19. Trimming took 6 bases from V and 0 from J, leaving 24 bases between them. This CDR3 has 19 residues. Germline CDR1 and CDR2: MDHEN and SYDVKM. Some clones are missing from TCRdb's copy, which holds only in-frame ones; the method was immunoSEQ multiplex PCR. The sample has about 150,000 clones; 78% are singletons. The TCR was taken from a man older than 75 with acute or convalescent COVID-19. Sample: peripheral blood. This sequence joins TRBV28 and TRBJ2-4, with TRBD2 as a possible D gene (5 bases). CDR3 loop: CASSSLQRRILLAKNIQYF. The CDR3 DNA sequence: TGTGCCAGCAGCTCCCTACAGCGGCGAATATTACTAGCCAAAAACATTCAGTACTTC.